These 3 T cell receptor beta chains share one sample of origin, sequenced in a study of early T cells in non-severe SARS-CoV-2 infection. MiXCR, applied by TCRdb to the 5' RACE reads, yields one record per CDR3 protein. In the table there are tens of thousands of distinct CDR3 sequences, about 12% of which are singletons. The material sequenced was whole blood, taken at baseline. The source is an adult who was a healthcare worker with PCR-confirmed SARS-CoV-2 infection or an uninfected control (not recorded which).

This clonotype was seen a handful of times. The rearrangement joins TRBV15 to TRBJ2-7; 9 bases align to TRBD2. Looked up from germline, CDR1 is LNHNV and CDR2 is YYDKDF (reference sequence). The J segment lost 7 bases and the V segment lost 5 bases, leaving 18 bases of the junction unmatched. The CDR3 consists of 17 residues. CDR3: CATSASGTSLPRGEQYF. DNA for the CDR3: TGTGCCACCAGCGCTAGCGGGACGTCCCTCCCTCGCGGGGAGCAGTACTTC.

This clonotype was detected ten times or more. The chain combines TRBV6-2 or TRBV6-3 with TRBJ2-4; a weak D match, TRBD2 (6 bases). The CDR3 sequence is 21 residues long. V dropped 2 bases and J dropped 1 base, with 27 bases sitting between them. CDR1 is MNHEY, CDR2 SVGEGT, per germline. The CDR3 sequence is CASSYGRTAGTDTGAKNIQYF. The CDR3 nucleotides read TGTGCCAGCAGTTACGGGCGAACAGCGGGCACGGACACGGGGGCCAAAAACATTCAGTACTTC.

This clonotype occurred many times. In nucleotides, the CDR3 is TGTGCCAGCAGTTTGACAGGGACCTACGAGCAGTACTTC. It specifies CASSLTGTYEQYF. V usage is TRBV12-3 or TRBV12-4 and J usage is TRBJ2-7; 7 bases match TRBD1. This CDR3 is 13 amino acids long. J was trimmed by 2 bases and V by 3 bases; bases with no gene match: 1.